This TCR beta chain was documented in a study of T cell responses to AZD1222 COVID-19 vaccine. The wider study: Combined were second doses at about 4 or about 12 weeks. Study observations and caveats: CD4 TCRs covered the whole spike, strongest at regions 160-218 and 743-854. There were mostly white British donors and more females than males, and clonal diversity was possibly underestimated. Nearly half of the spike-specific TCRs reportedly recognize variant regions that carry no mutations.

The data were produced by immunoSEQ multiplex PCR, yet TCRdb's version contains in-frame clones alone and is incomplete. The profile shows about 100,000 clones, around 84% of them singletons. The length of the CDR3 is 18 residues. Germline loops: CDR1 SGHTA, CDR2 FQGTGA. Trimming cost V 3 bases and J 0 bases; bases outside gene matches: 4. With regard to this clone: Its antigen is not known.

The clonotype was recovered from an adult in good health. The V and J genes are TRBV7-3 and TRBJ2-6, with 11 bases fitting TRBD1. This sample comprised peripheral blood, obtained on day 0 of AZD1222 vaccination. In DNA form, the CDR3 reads TGTGCCAGCAGCTTGGGGACAGGGGGAGGCTCTGGGGCCAACGTCCTGACTTTC. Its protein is CASSLGTGGGSGANVLTF.